The sample holds a few counts of the clone carrying this T cell receptor (beta chain). Antigen specificity is unknown. The data were taken from a study of beta chain features in type 1 diabetes. Study conclusions and caveats: Patients with Type 1 diabetes showed moderately but significantly shorter TCRB CDR3s in all four CD4+ subsets. At VDJ recombination sites, type 1 diabetes patients had fewer insertions and more deleted nucleotides.

Germline V gene data show CDR1 as SGHRS and CDR2 as YFSETQ. The CDR3 contains 16 residues. The V gene end was trimmed by 4 bases and the J gene end by 4 bases; junction bases not matched to a gene: 11. Only one heparinised blood draw was taken per donor, and its volume averaged about 120 mL. The study reverse transcribed the entire isolated RNA, so it sequenced expressed TCRB transcripts. There were around 3.5 million reads on average in the naive, central memory and regulatory T cell samples. Assay: immunoSEQ multiplex PCR; the TCRdb copy retains only in-frame clones and omits some. This sample has a few hundred thousand clones, with roughly an eighth found just once.

The receptor was isolated from a man in his thirties or forties with type 1 diabetes. The chain combines TRBV5-1 with TRBJ2-1; TRBD2 matches 7 bases. Material: naive CD4+ T cells from blood. CDR3 protein: CASSPLSSGGYNEQFF. The CDR3 nucleotides read TGCGCCAGCAGCCCCCTGTCTAGCGGAGGATACAATGAGCAGTTCTTC.